One sample yielded the 22 T cell receptor beta chains listed below, sequenced in a study of control samples from healthy donors and cancer patients (TCRdb year 2020). The library relied on the immunoSEQ multiplex PCR assay. Sourced from immuneACCESS, this table was stored by TCRdb with only in-frame sequences that have V and J called. A share of the clones is absent; for the studies checked, an unresolved V gene accounts for under half, and the remainder has no known explanation. The sample includes more than 50,000 clones, with 90% observed a single time. In total, the top ten clones hold 1% to 1.5% of the sample. The sample consisted of PBMCs. The receptors come from a woman aged 45-65 years with colorectal cancer.

The chain joins TRBV19 to TRBJ1-6; D is unclear. This CDR3 comprises 15 residues. Germline-derived CDR1 and CDR2 are LNHDA and SQIVND (reference sequence). The V gene lost 8 bases and the J gene lost 0 bases, with 11 bases spanning the gap. CDR3 region: CASGRRSSYNSPLHF. CDR3 nucleotide sequence: TGTGCCAGTGGCCGGAGGAGCTCCTATAATTCACCCCTCCACTTT. The full variable domain, rest sourced from reference TRBV19 and TRBJ1-6, is DGGITQSPKYLFRKEGQNVTLSCEQNLNHDAMYWYRQDPGQGLRLIYYSQIVNDFQKGDIAEGYSVSREKKESFPLTVTSAQKNPTAFYLCASGRRSSYNSPLHFGNGTRLTVT.

The chain uses TRBV6-5 and TRBJ1-2; D perhaps matches TRBD1 (5 bases). From germline, CDR1 is MNHEY and CDR2 SVGAGI. The V and J ends lost 8 bases and 6 bases respectively, with 10 bases between them. The CDR3 is 11 amino acids. CDR3 amino acids: CASGQGDGYTF. The DNA of the CDR3 is TGTGCCAGCGGGCAGGGAGATGGCTACACCTTC.

This rearrangement joins TRBV28 to TRBJ2-7; D might be TRBD1 or TRBD2, each matching 5 bases. The V gene's germline CDR1 is MDHEN and CDR2 SYDVKM. Trimming removed 7 bases at V and 1 base at J, with 26 bases between. The CDR3 covers 18 residues. The CDR3 DNA reads TGTGCCAGCACCCTGTGGGGGTCTCCCGGGACGGTTTCCTACGAGCAGTACTTC. Protein sequence: CASTLWGSPGTVSYEQYF.

The chain is built from TRBV18 and TRBJ2-5; no reliable D call. With 5 bases removed from V and 1 base from J, the gap between germline ends came to 2 bases. Germline CDR1 reads KGHSH; CDR2 reads LQKENI. CDR3 size: 11 residues. CDR3 coding DNA: TGTGCCAGCTCAGGCCAAGAGACCCAGTACTTC. Translated: CASSGQETQYF.

The chain links TRBV15 to TRBJ1-2; 7 nucleotides line up with TRBD1. With 0 bases clipped from V and 2 bases from J, the junction kept 3 bases outside the gene matches. The germline V gene has CDR1 LNHNV and CDR2 YYDKDF (reference sequence). This CDR3 comprises 15 residues. This chain's CDR3 is CATSREDRKNYGYTF. The CDR3 coding sequence is TGTGCCACCAGCAGAGAGGACAGGAAAAACTATGGCTACACCTTC.

The chain employs TRBV5-1 and TRBJ2-5; 10 nucleotides agree with TRBD2. The CDR3 runs to 15 residues. Germline trimming cut 2 bases from V and 2 bases from J; bases unmatched to any gene: 3. Germline assignment: CDR1 SGHRS and CDR2 YFSETQ. The CDR3 DNA reads as TGCGCCAGCAGCTTACTAGCGGGGATGCAAGAGACCCAGTACTTC. As protein: CASSLLAGMQETQYF.

This chain uses TRBV28 with TRBJ2-7, with D maybe TRBD2 (6 bases). CDR3 length: 14 amino acids. Germline CDR1 is MDHEN and CDR2 is SYDVKM. Trimming took 6 bases from V and 2 from J, leaving 14 bases between them. The CDR3 sequence is CASSFGGFPYEQYF. DNA of the CDR3: TGTGCCAGCAGCTTTGGGGGGTTCCCCTACGAGCAGTACTTC. Full variable domain (missing parts from reference TRBV28 and TRBJ2-7): DVKVTQSSRYLVKRTGEKVFLECVQDMDHENMFWYRQDPGLGLRLIYFSYDVKMKEKGDIPEGYSVSREKKERFSLILESASTNQTSMYLCASSFGGFPYEQYFGPGTRLTVT.

This clone was counted only a few times. The chain has TRBV20-1 and TRBJ2-7; TRBD2 aligns across 12 bases. Germline V gene lookup returns CDR1 DFQATT and CDR2 SNEGSKA (reference sequence). With 3 bases clipped from V and 7 bases from J, the junction kept 10 bases outside the gene matches. The CDR3 sequence is 15 residues long. CDR3 sequence (DNA): TGCAGTGCTAGTCCCCTAGCGGGAGGGCCGGGGGAGCAGTACTTC. Protein product: CSASPLAGGPGEQYF.

The rearrangement uses TRBV6-1 and TRBJ1-3; 10 nucleotides align to TRBD1. Looked up from germline, CDR1 is MNHNS and CDR2 is SASEGT. Unmatched junction bases numbered 9, after V lost 4 bases and J lost 0 bases. The CDR3 is made up of 18 amino acids. In DNA, the CDR3 is TGTGCCAGCAGTGCTCAGTGGACAGGGGGAAACTCTGGAAACACCATATATTTT. Its translation is CASSAQWTGGNSGNTIYF.

The chain couples TRBV5-5 to TRBJ2-1, with D possibly matching TRBD1 (6 bases). The CDR3 runs to 14 residues. V was cut by 1 base and J by 3 bases, with 8 bases left in between. Germline V gene sequence: CDR1 SGHKS, CDR2 YYEKEE (reference sequence). The CDR3 nucleotides read TGTGCCAGCAGCTTGCGGGACAACTACAATGAGCAGTTCTTC. Translation: CASSLRDNYNEQFF.

The chain carries TRBV7-8 and TRBJ2-6, with D possibly matching TRBD1 (6 bases). Per germline, CDR1 SGHVS and CDR2 FQNEAQ. V was clipped by 8 bases and J by 2 bases, with 19 bases between them. This CDR3 comprises 17 residues. DNA of the CDR3: TGTGCCAGCTATAACACAGGGTCGGGAACTGGGGCCAACGTCCTGACTTTC. This sequence encodes CASYNTGSGTGANVLTF.

CDR3 residues: CASLPGGQETQYF. The CDR3, as DNA: TGTGCCAGCCTGCCCGGGGGCCAAGAGACCCAGTACTTC. The chain is built from TRBV12-3 or TRBV12-4 and TRBJ2-5; the D gene is possibly TRBD2 (6 bases). V lost 8 bases and J 1 base, leaving 11 bases between the germline ends. The CDR3 spans 13 residues.

The genes are TRBV5-1 and TRBJ2-3; D is tentatively TRBD1 or TRBD2 (5 bases each). V lost 4 bases and J lost 2, with 14 bases in between. From germline, CDR1 is SGHRS and CDR2 YFSETQ. CDR3 length: 15 amino acids. The CDR3 DNA reads TGCGCCAGCAGCCCTCGACAGACTACCACAGATACGCAGTATTTT. This sequence encodes CASSPRQTTTDTQYF. The full variable domain, rest sourced from reference TRBV5-1 and TRBJ2-3, is KAGVTQTPRYLIKTRGQQVTLSCSPISGHRSVSWYQQTPGQGLQFLFEYFSETQRNKGNFPGRFSGRQFSNSRSEMNVSTLELGDSALYLCASSPRQTTTDTQYFGPGTRLTVL.

This chain connects TRBV6-5 to TRBJ2-1, with D tentatively TRBD2 (5 bases). The CDR3 has 12 residues. Germline CDR1 is MNHEY and CDR2 is SVGAGI. The V gene lost 6 bases and the J gene lost 9 bases, with 12 bases spanning the gap. The chain's CDR3 is CASRPSSREQFF. The CDR3, as DNA: TGTGCCAGCAGACCCTCTAGCCGTGAGCAGTTCTTC.

This clone has a single count. The V gene is TRBV4-1, the J gene TRBJ2-7, with 11 bases that match TRBD2. J lost 3 bases, V lost 1 base, and 11 bases had no gene match. CDR1 and CDR2 (germline): MGHRA, YSYEKL. There are 18 residues in the CDR3. CDR3: CASSQALPLLAGDYEQYF. In nucleotides, the CDR3 is TGCGCCAGCAGCCAAGCACTTCCCCTACTAGCGGGGGACTACGAGCAGTACTTC.

The chain employs TRBV5-5 and TRBJ1-1; D gene unclear. V was clipped by 5 bases and J by 4 bases, with 18 bases between them. The CDR3 spans 15 residues. Germline V gene data show CDR1 as SGHKS and CDR2 as YYEKEE (reference sequence). The CDR3 sequence is CASRVGDGSSTEAFF. The CDR3 DNA sequence: TGTGCCAGCAGGGTGGGTGACGGCAGTAGCACTGAAGCTTTCTTT. The full variable domain, with the rest looked up from reference TRBV5-5 and TRBJ1-1, is DAGVTQSPTHLIKTRGQQVTLRCSPISGHKSVSWYQQVLGQGPQFIFQYYEKEERGRGNFPDRFSARQFPNYSSELNVNALLLGDSALYLCASRVGDGSSTEAFFGQGTRLTVV.

The V gene is TRBV9, the J gene TRBJ2-6; weak D call: TRBD2 (5 bases). The CDR3 extends over 17 amino acids. CDR1 is SGDLS, CDR2 YYNGEE, per germline. The V gene lost 4 bases and the J gene lost 0 bases, with 14 bases spanning the gap. The CDR3 reads CASSPRGLSSGANVLTF. The CDR3 DNA reads TGTGCCAGCAGCCCCCGGGGTCTTAGCTCTGGGGCCAACGTCCTGACTTTC.

V and J are TRBV9 and TRBJ1-2, with D perhaps matching TRBD1 (6 bases). The germline V and J ends were trimmed by 3 bases and 3 bases, with 15 bases remaining between them. The germline CDR1 and CDR2 sequences are SGDLS and YYNGEE. The CDR3 has 15 amino acids. CDR3 residues: CASSEGDGADYGYTF. CDR3 bases: TGTGCCAGCAGCGAGGGGGACGGGGCCGACTATGGCTACACCTTC.

The chain couples TRBV11-2 to TRBJ1-2; TRBD1 might be the D (6 bases). The CDR3 covers 16 residues. The V and J ends lost 4 bases and 8 bases respectively, with 23 bases between them. The germline V gene encodes CDR1 SGHAT and CDR2 FQNNGV. CDR3 in amino acids: CASSSYLGASVRGYTF. CDR3 nucleotides: TGTGCCAGCAGCTCTTATCTGGGGGCCAGTGTGAGGGGCTACACCTTC.

The chain carries TRBV7-9 and TRBJ2-3; 10 bases are shared with TRBD2. The CDR3 is made up of 17 amino acids. After removal of 5 bases from V and 2 bases from J, the junction contained 10 bases not matched to a gene. CDR1 is SEHNR and CDR2 is FQNEAQ in the germline V gene (reference sequence). The CDR3 here is CASSMGASGRPTDTQYF. In DNA, the CDR3 is TGTGCCAGCAGCATGGGAGCTAGCGGGAGACCCACAGATACGCAGTATTTT.

The J gene is TRBJ2-3, the V gene TRBV29-1, with 8 positions matching TRBD1. CDR3 size: 13 residues. Germline CDR1 is SQVTM and CDR2 is ANQGSEA. The CDR3 protein is CAEGQGPTDTQYF. For the CDR3, the DNA is TGCGCGGAAGGACAGGGACCTACGGATACGCAGTATTTT.

The chain has TRBV28 and TRBJ1-1, with D uncertain. The CDR3 covers 13 residues. V shed 3 bases and J shed 1 base, with 6 bases lying between them. In germline, CDR1 is MDHEN, CDR2 SYDVKM. The CDR3 DNA reads TGTGCCAGCAGTTTCGGCGGGAACACTGAAGCTTTCTTT. This gives the protein CASSFGGNTEAFF.